These 19 T cell receptor beta chains originate from one sample sequenced in a study of T cell responses to AZD1222 COVID-19 vaccine. Generated by immunoSEQ multiplex PCR, the TCRdb table keeps only in-frame clones and is missing some. The sample carries 90,000 to 150,000 clones, roughly 91% recorded once. Sequences were derived from peripheral blood, sampled on day 0 of AZD1222 vaccination. Receptor source: an adult in good health.

This chain joins TRBV27 and TRBJ2-7, with 8 nucleotides matching TRBD2. J gave up 1 base and V 10 bases, and 12 bases lay outside the gene matches. This CDR3 contains 15 residues. CDR1 is MNHEY and CDR2 is SMNVEV in the germline V gene (reference sequence). As DNA, the CDR3 is TGTGCCACGCAGTCATTAGCGGGGATTTCCTACGAGCAGTACTTC. Translating gives CATQSLAGISYEQYF.

This clone occurred a few times. The chain has TRBV7-8 and TRBJ2-1, with 9 bases fitting TRBD2. The junction had 12 bases not matched to a gene; V was cut back by 2 bases and J by 7 bases. The CDR3 extends over 17 amino acids. CDR1 SGHVS and CDR2 FQNEAQ come from the germline V gene. CDR3 region: CASSLRRGGRKGNEQFF. CDR3 sequence (DNA): TGTGCCAGCAGCTTACGGCGGGGGGGCCGAAAGGGGAATGAGCAGTTCTTC.

The genes are TRBV3-1 (or the pseudogene TRBV3-2) and TRBJ1-1; the D is unclear. CDR1 is LGHDT, CDR2 YNNKEL, per germline (reference sequence). CDR3 length: 12 amino acids. The V end was cut by 0 bases, the J end by 6 bases, with 5 bases between. CDR3 coding DNA: TGTGCCAGCAGCCAAGATCAGGCTGAAGCTTTCTTT. Translated: CASSQDQAEAFF.

The genes are TRBV5-1 and TRBJ2-1, with D possibly matching TRBD2 (6 bases). CDR1 SGHRS and CDR2 YFSETQ come from the germline V gene. The CDR3 spans 18 residues. Trimming removed 1 base at V and 0 bases at J, with 17 bases between. CDR3 region: CASSLIEVADFSYNEQFF. The CDR3 DNA reads as TGCGCCAGCAGCTTGATCGAGGTAGCGGACTTCTCCTACAATGAGCAGTTCTTC.

The rearrangement uses TRBV11-2 and TRBJ2-7; D may be TRBD1 or TRBD2 (5 bases each). V was cut by 5 bases and J by 2 bases, with 16 bases left in between. This CDR3 is built from 15 residues. Per germline, CDR1 SGHAT and CDR2 FQNNGV. The CDR3 region is CASSAGAGPPYEQYF. The CDR3 DNA follows: TGTGCCAGCAGCGCCGGGGCAGGCCCCCCCTACGAGCAGTACTTC.

CDR3 residues: CASSKNRAGETQYF. Here the CDR3 DNA reads TGCGCCAGCAGTAAAAACAGGGCAGGCGAGACCCAGTACTTC. V usage is TRBV10-1 and J usage is TRBJ2-5; possibly TRBD1 for D (6 bases). CDR3 length: 14 amino acids. V shed 5 bases and J shed 5 bases, with 15 bases lying between them. Germline CDR1 WNHNN, CDR2 SYGVQD (reference sequence).

The rearrangement links TRBV11-2 to TRBJ2-2; D gene uncertain. This CDR3 contains 17 residues. Trimming shortened V by 5 bases and J by 6 bases, and 22 bases separated the two germline ends. Germline values: CDR1 SGHAT, CDR2 FQNNGV. This CDR3 is CASSLTYLSGVAGELFF. CDR3 in DNA: TGTGCCAGCAGCCTTACCTACCTGAGTGGGGTCGCCGGGGAGCTGTTTTTT.

The chain carries TRBV30 and TRBJ1-1; perhaps TRBD1 as D (6 bases). CDR3 length: 16 residues. Trimming left V 0 bases short and J 0 bases short, with 14 bases between. Germline V lookup: CDR1 GTSNPN, CDR2 SVGIG (reference sequence). CDR3 sequence reads: CAWSVYRALMNTEAFF. The CDR3 DNA sequence: TGTGCCTGGAGTGTATACAGGGCGCTCATGAACACTGAAGCTTTCTTT.

This sequence joins TRBV7-9 and TRBJ1-4; D gene uncertain. Between the trimmed V and J ends, which lost 7 bases and 4 bases, there was a span of 10 bases. This CDR3 is 13 amino acids long. The germline gives CDR1 SEHNR, CDR2 FQNEAQ (reference sequence). The CDR3 bases are TGTGCCAGCAACGGCAGGCTTAATGAAAAACTGTTTTTT. Translating gives CASNGRLNEKLFF.

This chain uses TRBV7-2 with TRBJ2-1, with 7 positions matching TRBD1. CDR3 length equals 15 residues. V lost 2 bases to trimming and J lost 6 bases; unmatched junction nucleotides: 7. The germline V gene encodes CDR1 SGHTA and CDR2 FQGNSA. CDR3 sequence: CASSLQQGPFNEQFF. In DNA, the CDR3 is TGTGCCAGCAGCTTACAACAGGGGCCTTTCAATGAGCAGTTCTTC.

The chain recombines TRBV25-1 with TRBJ1-2; 11 bases are shared with TRBD1. The junction had 4 bases not matched to a gene; V was cut back by 3 bases and J by 4 bases. The CDR3 loop spans 15 amino acids. Germline CDR1 and CDR2: MGHDK and SYGVNS. This chain's CDR3 is CASSDRTGGGYGYTF. The DNA for the CDR3 is TGTGCCAGCAGTGATCGGACAGGGGGCGGCTATGGCTACACCTTC.

The chain joins TRBV2 to TRBJ2-4, with D hard to call. CDR3 length: 14 amino acids. CDR1 is SNHLY and CDR2 is FYNNEI in the germline V gene. Trimming took off 6 bases at V and 0 bases at J, with 9 bases between the two ends. The CDR3 loop reads CASRPALAKNIQYF. The CDR3 DNA follows: TGTGCCAGCAGGCCCGCTCTAGCCAAAAACATTCAGTACTTC. The full variable domain, its missing parts supplied by reference TRBV2 and TRBJ2-4, is EPEVTQTPSHQVTQMGQEVILRCVPISNHLYFYWYRQILGQKVEFLVSFYNNEISEKSEIFDDQFSVERPDGSNFTLKIRSTKLEDSAMYFCASRPALAKNIQYFGAGTRLSVL.

The J gene is TRBJ2-5, the V gene TRBV7-2; unclear D gene. V shed 4 bases and J shed 2 bases, with 5 bases lying between them. The CDR3 is 12 amino acids. Per the germline V gene, CDR1 is SGHTA and CDR2 is FQGNSA. CDR3 amino acids: CASSSLQETQYF. As DNA, the CDR3 is TGTGCCAGCAGCTCACTTCAAGAGACCCAGTACTTC.

This clone was picked up one time. V gene TRBV5-1 combines with J gene TRBJ1-2; 8 bases agree with TRBD1. Germline CDR1 SGHRS, CDR2 YFSETQ. The trim removed 4 bases at V and 4 bases at J, leaving 6 bases unmatched. The CDR3 is 14 amino acids. The CDR3 sequence is CASSLQGAGYGYTF. The CDR3 DNA sequence: TGCGCCAGCAGCCTGCAGGGGGCCGGCTATGGCTACACCTTC.

The genes are TRBV3-1 (or the pseudogene TRBV3-2) and TRBJ2-5; TRBD2 matches at 14 bases. Per germline, CDR1 LGHDT and CDR2 YNNKEL (reference sequence). V shed 5 bases, J shed 2 bases, and the junction held 10 bases outside the gene matches. CDR3 length: 18 amino acids. In nucleotides, the CDR3 is TGTGCCAGCAGCTCCGGACTAGCGGGGGGATGGGGGCAAGAGACCCAGTACTTC. Residues: CASSSGLAGGWGQETQYF.

The rearrangement uses TRBV9 and TRBJ2-3; 14 bases line up with TRBD2. V was pared by 3 bases and J by 6 bases, with 3 bases of the junction left unmatched. This CDR3 spans 15 amino acids. The V gene's germline CDR1 is SGDLS and CDR2 YYNGEE. The CDR3 here is CASSGGTSGGDTQYF. CDR3 DNA sequence: TGTGCCAGCAGCGGCGGGACTAGCGGGGGTGATACGCAGTATTTT.

V usage is TRBV13 and J usage is TRBJ1-5, with D tentatively TRBD1 (6 bases). Trimming removed 4 bases from V and 4 bases from J, with 11 bases in between. This CDR3 contains 14 residues. Germline V CDR1 and CDR2: PRHDT, FYEKMQ (reference sequence). CDR3 sequence reads: CASSSGQTNQPQHF. CDR3 DNA: TGTGCCAGCAGCTCCGGACAGACTAATCAGCCCCAGCATTTT. Filled out from reference TRBV13 and TRBJ1-5, the complete variable domain reads AAGVIQSPRHLIKEKRETATLKCYPIPRHDTVYWYQQGPGQDPQFLISFYEKMQSDKGSIPDRFSAQQFSDYHSELNMSSLELGDSALYFCASSSGQTNQPQHFGDGTRLSIL.

This chain connects TRBV6-2 or TRBV6-3 to TRBJ2-3, with 12 nucleotides matching TRBD2. Germline CDR1 and CDR2: MNHEY and SVGEGT. J was trimmed by 4 bases and V by 0 bases; bases with no gene match: 11. The CDR3 covers 19 residues. CDR3 sequence: CASSYSLRTSGGSPDTQYF. CDR3 DNA: TGTGCCAGCAGTTACTCTCTCCGAACTAGCGGGGGGTCCCCAGATACGCAGTATTTT.

The V gene is TRBV3-1 (or the pseudogene TRBV3-2), the J gene TRBJ2-2; tentative D call: TRBD2 (5 bases). The V end was cut by 2 bases, the J end by 4 bases, with 11 bases between. This CDR3 region has 15 residues. Germline V lookup: CDR1 LGHDT, CDR2 YNNKEL (reference sequence). The CDR3 nucleotides are TGTGCCAGCAGCCAACCCGGGGAGCGCACCGGGGAGCTGTTTTTT. Residues: CASSQPGERTGELFF.